This T cell receptor beta chain was obtained from a study of blood T cell repertoires in COVID-19. On the study more broadly: Collection of acute and convalescent COVID-19 samples took place in the United States, Italy and Spain. Sources were T cells, B-cell-depleted T cells, or PBMCs; the material itself was cDNA or gDNA.

Authors' methods: Cell counts per sample came from amplifying reference gene primers. The data were produced by immunoSEQ multiplex PCR, yet TCRdb's version contains in-frame clones alone and is incomplete. For V, J and clone size, that table is used; D and trimming come from the DNA. The table lists nearly 200,000 clones, about 90% of them singletons. The CDR3 loop spans 15 amino acids. CDR1 is LGHNA and CDR2 is YSLEER in the germline V gene. With V trimmed by 4 bases and J by 3 bases, 8 bases remained unmatched. The clonotype originates from a woman in her 70s with acute or convalescent COVID-19. The V and J genes are TRBV4-3 and TRBJ2-7; 8 positions agree with TRBD1. The sample comprised peripheral blood. The CDR3: CASSLPDREYYEQYF. The CDR3 bases are TGCGCCAGCAGCCTCCCGGACAGGGAGTACTACGAGCAGTACTTC.